This T cell receptor (beta chain) was observed in a study of shared clonotypes between healthy human individuals. Study results and limitations: Even with large depth, rarefaction showed that sorted-subset sequencing was incomplete. Only blood samples were collected, and tissue repertoires likely differ.

The CDR3 has 15 residues. Germline CDR1 reads SGHDN; CDR2 reads FVKESK. Trimming took off 3 bases at V and 1 base at J, with 11 bases between the two ends. Investigators spread the genomic DNA of each subset evenly over several immunoSEQ plates. TCRdb keeps only in-frame clones here, not all; method: immunoSEQ multiplex PCR. Of 2,100,000 or so clones in the sample, nearly 97% were seen once. Turning to this clone: Its cognate antigen is unknown.

Sequencing was performed on naive CD4+ T cells sorted from blood. Subset specified: CD45RA+ positively selected. V is TRBV14 and J is TRBJ2-3, with D possibly matching TRBD1 (5 bases). The origin of this receptor is a man aged 18 to 29 in good health. The CDR3: CASSHGIGGTDTQYF. The CDR3 DNA follows: TGTGCCAGCAGCCACGGAATAGGGGGCACAGATACGCAGTATTTT.